This T cell receptor (beta chain) stems from a study of beta chain features in type 1 diabetes. Study results and limitations: Within each of all four CD4+ subsets, Type 1 diabetes patients had TCRB CDR3s that were moderately but significantly shorter. It was among patients, rather than healthy donors, that naive, central memory and Treg TCRB repertoires appeared more similar.

The authors reverse transcribed all of the isolated RNA, so sequencing captured expressed TCRB transcripts. Generated by immunoSEQ multiplex PCR, the TCRdb table keeps only in-frame clones and is missing some. The sample includes 850,000 to 900,000 clones, under 20% of them seen just once. Concerning this clone itself: Its specificity is not known.

Looked up from germline, CDR1 is LGHNA and CDR2 is YSLEER. V lost 0 bases and J 3 bases, leaving 19 bases between the germline ends. This CDR3 is 18 amino acids long. The TCR comes from a woman between 18 and 29 years old in good health. The V gene is TRBV4-3, the J gene TRBJ2-3; D is perhaps TRBD2 (7 bases). The specimen was naive CD4+ T cells from blood. Written as DNA, the CDR3 is TGCGCCAGCAGCCAAGATATGGTCCGGGGGGCGGGAACAGATACGCAGTATTTT. It specifies CASSQDMVRGAGTDTQYF.